The 30 T cell receptor beta chains in this list originate from one sample, sequenced in a study of blood T cell repertoires in COVID-19. TCRdb's table, derived via immunoSEQ multiplex PCR, lists solely in-frame clones and lacks some. The data show about 240,000 clones, with about four fifths seen just once and approximately 3.8% held by the top ten. The sequenced material came from PBMCs or T cells enriched from blood (not recorded which). These receptors all stem from a woman aged 40 to 49 who had been exposed to COVID-19.

This chain joins TRBV28 and TRBJ1-2, with D maybe TRBD1 (6 bases). V lost 5 bases, J lost 4 bases, and 17 bases lay in between. Germline CDR1 MDHEN, CDR2 SYDVKM. CDR3 length: 15 residues. For the CDR3, the DNA is TGTGCCAGCAGTCCATCCACAGGGATGTCCTATGGCTACACCTTC. Translation gives CASSPSTGMSYGYTF.

This clone was recorded only once. The J gene is TRBJ1-1, the V gene TRBV19; the D is unclear. Per the germline V gene, CDR1 is LNHDA and CDR2 is SQIVND (reference sequence). Trimming cost V 3 bases and J 3 bases, with 11 bases left between them. This CDR3 is built from 14 residues. CDR3 sequence: CASSMRGADTEAFF. The CDR3 DNA reads TGTGCCAGTAGTATGCGTGGCGCGGACACTGAAGCTTTCTTT. Looking up the rest from reference TRBV19 and TRBJ1-1 gives the full variable domain: DGGITQSPKYLFRKEGQNVTLSCEQNLNHDAMYWYRQDPGQGLRLIYYSQIVNDFQKGDIAEGYSVSREKKESFPLTVTSAQKNPTAFYLCASSMRGADTEAFFGQGTRLTVV.

In the case of this clone: The same CDR3 arises from other DNA sequences in this sample as well. V usage is TRBV7-2 and J usage is TRBJ1-2; 8 nucleotides match TRBD1. Germline values: CDR1 SGHTA, CDR2 FQGNSA. V dropped 1 base and J dropped 4; count of bases not matched to a gene: 2. CDR3 length equals 14 residues. CDR3 sequence (DNA): TGTGCCAGCAGCTTAGGACAGGGGCCCTATGGCTACACCTTC. Its translation is CASSLGQGPYGYTF.

The rearrangement joins TRBV5-1 to TRBJ2-1; D remains unclear. This CDR3 is built from 11 residues. Germline V gene sequence: CDR1 SGHRS, CDR2 YFSETQ. The V end was cut by 0 bases, the J end by 10 bases, with 5 bases between. The CDR3 protein is CASSLGLEQFF. CDR3 nucleotides: TGCGCCAGCAGCTTGGGTCTCGAGCAGTTCTTC.

The chain is built from TRBV25-1 and TRBJ2-1; 10 nucleotides line up with TRBD1. Germline CDR1 and CDR2: MGHDK and SYGVNS. This CDR3 spans 16 amino acids. V gave up 4 bases and J gave up 4 bases; unmatched junction bases: 7. The CDR3 DNA reads TGTGCCAGCAGTGGGGGGGGACAGGGGTTGTACAATGAGCAGTTCTTC. Protein product: CASSGGGQGLYNEQFF.

The genes are TRBV28 and TRBJ1-3; D unresolved. Trimming took off 3 bases at V and 0 bases at J, with 9 bases between the two ends. The CDR3 extends over 15 amino acids. CDR1 and CDR2 (germline): MDHEN, SYDVKM. CDR3 sequence: CASSFQRGSGNTIYF. In DNA form, the CDR3 reads TGTGCCAGCAGTTTTCAGCGGGGCTCTGGAAACACCATATATTTT.

The J gene is TRBJ2-2, the V gene TRBV27; D not certain. From germline, CDR1 is MNHEY and CDR2 SMNVEV (reference sequence). The CDR3 spans 13 residues. Trimming shortened V by 2 bases and J by 5 bases, and 6 bases separated the two germline ends. In nucleotides, the CDR3 is TGTGCCAGCAGTTTAAGCAATACCGGGGAGCTGTTTTTT. Protein sequence: CASSLSNTGELFF.

This clone came up once. V is TRBV9 and J is TRBJ1-4; 8 nucleotides agree with TRBD1. Trimming at V came to 0 bases and at J to 4 bases, leaving 2 bases not matched to a gene. The CDR3 is 15 residues long. Per germline, CDR1 SGDLS and CDR2 YYNGEE. The CDR3, as DNA: TGTGCCAGCAGCGTAGCAGGGGGCCATAATGAAAAACTGTTTTTT. Its translation is CASSVAGGHNEKLFF.

The chain carries TRBV2 and TRBJ2-3, with 11 nucleotides matching TRBD2. The CDR3 totals 15 residues. Germline assignment: CDR1 SNHLY and CDR2 FYNNEI. J lost 7 bases, V lost 6 bases, and 9 bases had no gene match. CDR3 loop: CASSAVSGGEHTQYF. CDR3 sequence (DNA): TGTGCCAGCAGCGCAGTTAGCGGGGGGGAACATACGCAGTATTTT. Looking up the rest from reference TRBV2 and TRBJ2-3 gives the full variable domain: EPEVTQTPSHQVTQMGQEVILRCVPISNHLYFYWYRQILGQKVEFLVSFYNNEISEKSEIFDDQFSVERPDGSNFTLKIRSTKLEDSAMYFCASSAVSGGEHTQYFGPGTRLTVL.

This clone was counted once. The chain couples TRBV2 to TRBJ1-2, with a possible D match to TRBD1 (5 bases). This CDR3 spans 13 amino acids. Trimming removed 1 base from V and 3 bases from J, with 6 bases in between. Germline V lookup: CDR1 SNHLY, CDR2 FYNNEI. The CDR3 coding sequence is TGTGCCAGCAGTGAAGTGGGGCACTATGGCTACACCTTC. It codes for CASSEVGHYGYTF.

The chain carries TRBV28 and TRBJ2-2; 7 nucleotides line up with TRBD1. The CDR3 totals 14 residues. The V gene's germline CDR1 is MDHEN and CDR2 SYDVKM. V gave up 7 bases and J gave up 4 bases; unmatched junction bases: 6. For the CDR3, the DNA is TGTGCCAGCAACAGGGGTGAGAGCACCGGGGAGCTGTTTTTT. As protein: CASNRGESTGELFF.

J is TRBJ2-1 and V is TRBV28, with 16 bases that match TRBD2. The CDR3 runs to 20 residues. With V trimmed by 5 bases and J by 2 bases, 12 bases remained unmatched. Germline values: CDR1 MDHEN, CDR2 SYDVKM. The CDR3 spells CASSPLKVGTSGGAYNEQFF. As DNA, the CDR3 is TGTGCCAGCAGTCCCCTGAAGGTGGGGACTAGCGGGGGGGCCTACAATGAGCAGTTCTTC.

This chain links TRBV29-1 with TRBJ1-5, with D perhaps TRBD1 (5 bases). V lost 7 bases to trimming and J lost 6 bases, with 13 bases between them. This CDR3 has 12 amino acids. Germline CDR1 and CDR2: SQVTM and ANQGSEA. Here the CDR3 DNA reads TGCAGCGCGGGGGGGGGAACTCAGCCCCAGCATTTT. It codes for CSAGGGTQPQHF.

This chain uses TRBV4-3 with TRBJ1-2; D perhaps matches TRBD1 (5 bases). This CDR3 is 14 amino acids long. Germline V gene data show CDR1 as LGHNA and CDR2 as YSLEER. V was clipped by 4 bases and J by 5 bases, with 14 bases between them. The CDR3 DNA is TGCGCCAGCAGCCTATGGGGGGAATCATATGGCTACACCTTC. This translates into CASSLWGESYGYTF.

The V and J genes are TRBV14 and TRBJ1-2, with TRBD1 matching 12 bases. The J segment lost 3 bases and the V segment lost 0 bases, leaving 2 bases of the junction unmatched. This CDR3 contains 16 residues. Looked up from germline, CDR1 is SGHDN and CDR2 is FVKESK. DNA for the CDR3: TGTGCCAGCAGCCAAGAAGGGACAGGGGGCTACTATGGCTACACCTTC. Its protein product is CASSQEGTGGYYGYTF.

The chain joins TRBV28 to TRBJ1-5; possibly TRBD1 for D (6 bases). The CDR3 runs to 11 residues. Per germline, CDR1 MDHEN and CDR2 SYDVKM. As DNA, the CDR3 is TGTGCGGTACAGGGCAGTCAGCCCCAGCATTTT. This gives the protein CAVQGSQPQHF.

The CDR3 DNA sequence: TGTGCCAGCAGCGTAGCGGCCGGGGGGGCGGGAGATACGCAGTATTTT. This codes for CASSVAAGGAGDTQYF. The chain employs TRBV9 and TRBJ2-3; TRBD2 matches at 8 bases. Germline CDR1 and CDR2: SGDLS and YYNGEE. The CDR3 has 16 amino acids. The V gene end was trimmed by 0 bases and the J gene end by 5 bases; junction bases not matched to a gene: 8.

The V gene is TRBV5-4, the J gene TRBJ1-1; 7 bases align to TRBD1. CDR1 SGHNT and CDR2 YYREEE come from the germline V gene (reference sequence). The CDR3 has 15 amino acids. The junction had 8 bases not matched to a gene; V was cut back by 3 bases and J by 3 bases. CDR3 sequence (DNA): TGTGCCAGCAGCTCACAGGGGAGATTGGACACTGAAGCTTTCTTT. It codes for CASSSQGRLDTEAFF.

The CDR3 bases are TGTGCCAGCAGCCGCACATCCTCCGTAACCGGGGAGCTGTTTTTT. Translation gives CASSRTSSVTGELFF. The J gene is TRBJ2-2, the V gene TRBV6-5; D unclear. Trimming stripped 6 bases from V and 5 bases from J, with 16 bases between. The CDR3 is made up of 15 amino acids. Germline V gene data show CDR1 as MNHEY and CDR2 as SVGAGI.

The table lists this clone with many counts. The CDR3 bases are TGTGCCAGTAGTCTCCAGACAGGGCGGGTCTATGGCTACACCTTC. This encodes CASSLQTGRVYGYTF. The gene calls are TRBV19 and TRBJ1-2, with 7 bases aligning to TRBD1. The junction had 10 bases not matched to a gene; V was cut back by 5 bases and J by 4 bases. CDR3 length: 15 residues. Germline CDR1 is LNHDA and CDR2 is SQIVND (reference sequence).

V is TRBV2 and J is TRBJ1-2; 7 positions agree with TRBD1. The CDR3 contains 14 residues. The V and J ends lost 7 bases and 1 base, in that order; junction bases with no gene match: 6. Germline V lookup: CDR1 SNHLY, CDR2 FYNNEI. In nucleotides, the CDR3 is TGTGCCAGCATTGGGACAGACTATAACTATGGCTACACCTTC. Translation: CASIGTDYNYGYTF.

V is TRBV9 and J is TRBJ2-7; 7 nucleotides align to TRBD2. The trim removed 0 bases at V and 4 bases at J, leaving 13 bases unmatched. Germline CDR1 reads SGDLS; CDR2 reads YYNGEE. This CDR3 is 17 amino acids long. The CDR3 sequence is CASSVGAGTTSSYEQYF. CDR3 nucleotide sequence: TGTGCCAGCAGCGTAGGAGCGGGGACTACCAGTTCTTACGAGCAGTACTTC.

The chain couples TRBV15 to TRBJ1-4; 8 positions agree with TRBD1. The CDR3 totals 15 residues. Germline CDR1 is LNHNV and CDR2 is YYDKDF (reference sequence). V was pared by 3 bases and J by 8 bases, with 8 bases of the junction left unmatched. In DNA form, the CDR3 reads TGTGCCACCAGCAGGAGGACAGGGCTAAGGGAAAAACTGTTTTTT. This gives the protein CATSRRTGLREKLFF.

This clone was seen just once. The chain couples TRBV6-1 to TRBJ1-6, with D unresolved. V lost 4 bases, J lost 0 bases, and 7 bases lay in between. CDR3 length: 15 amino acids. Per the germline V gene, CDR1 is MNHNS and CDR2 is SASEGT. In nucleotides, the CDR3 is TGTGCCAGCAGTGGCGGGAGCTCCTATAATTCACCCCTCCACTTT. Protein product: CASSGGSSYNSPLHF.

The genes are TRBV9 and TRBJ2-3, with D maybe TRBD1 (5 bases). CDR1 and CDR2 from the germline V gene are SGDLS and YYNGEE. This CDR3 has 16 amino acids. The V end was cut by 4 bases, the J end by 5 bases, with 20 bases between. The CDR3 loop reads CASSPQPTEYGDTQYF. Written as DNA, the CDR3 is TGTGCCAGCAGCCCCCAACCGACAGAGTATGGAGATACGCAGTATTTT. The complete variable domain, with remaining parts taken from reference TRBV9 and TRBJ2-3, reads DSGVTQTPKHLITATGQRVTLRCSPRSGDLSVYWYQQSLDQGLQFLIQYYNGEERAKGNILERFSAQQFPDLHSELNLSSLELGDSALYFCASSPQPTEYGDTQYFGPGTRLTVL.

CDR3 residues: CASSEGTGAYGYTF. The CDR3 bases are TGTGCCAGCAGTGAAGGAACAGGGGCCTATGGCTACACCTTC. This chain links TRBV25-1 with TRBJ1-2, with 7 positions matching TRBD1. There are 14 residues in the CDR3. Germline V gene lookup returns CDR1 MGHDK and CDR2 SYGVNS. The trim removed 2 bases at V and 4 bases at J, leaving 4 bases unmatched.

The gene calls are TRBV4-3 and TRBJ1-1; D perhaps matches TRBD1 (5 bases). The germline CDR1 and CDR2 sequences are LGHNA and YSLEER. V lost 1 base to trimming and J lost 1 base, with 10 bases between them. The CDR3 is made up of 15 amino acids. The CDR3 bases are TGCGCCAGCAGCCAAGGGGTGGGGCCGAACACTGAAGCTTTCTTT. Amino acid sequence: CASSQGVGPNTEAFF.

Only a few counts were recorded for this clone. The chain couples TRBV10-2 to TRBJ1-2; weak D call: TRBD1 (5 bases). Germline CDR1 reads WSHSY; CDR2 reads SAAADI. The CDR3 consists of 13 residues. Trimming removed 7 bases from V and 1 base from J, with 10 bases in between. CDR3 DNA: TGCGCCAGCACAGACAGTCTTAACTATGGCTACACCTTC. Translation: CASTDSLNYGYTF.

This rearrangement joins TRBV7-8 to TRBJ2-7; 8 bases are shared with TRBD1. The junction had 10 bases not matched to a gene; V was cut back by 5 bases and J by 4 bases. The germline CDR1 and CDR2 sequences are SGHVS and FQNEAQ. The CDR3 is 15 amino acids. The CDR3 DNA is TGTGCCAGCAGCACGGACAGGGAATTCTCTTACGAGCAGTACTTC. Protein: CASSTDREFSYEQYF.

This clone appeared once. The chain links TRBV10-3 to TRBJ2-7; TRBD1 matches at 7 bases. V gave up 6 bases and J gave up 2 bases; unmatched junction bases: 4. The CDR3 has 13 residues. Germline assignment: CDR1 ENHRY and CDR2 SYGVKD. CDR3 in DNA: TGTGCCATCAGGGGGACAGCGCCCTACGAGCAGTACTTC. This translates into CAIRGTAPYEQYF.